This T cell receptor beta chain was sequenced during a study of T cell responses to AZD1222 COVID-19 vaccine. Sequenced by immunoSEQ multiplex PCR; TCRdb stores in-frame clones only, minus some. The sample records tens of thousands of clones, around nine tenths being singletons. After removal of 5 bases from V and 2 bases from J, the junction contained 7 bases not matched to a gene. Per the germline V gene, CDR1 is MDHEN and CDR2 is SYDVKM. This CDR3 region has 18 residues. Sample: peripheral blood, taken on day 0 of AZD1222 vaccination. The receptor comes from an adult in good health. V is TRBV28 and J is TRBJ2-3, with TRBD2 matching 16 bases. The DNA of the CDR3 is TGTGCCAGCAGTAGGGGACTAGCGGGGGGGGTTGACACAGATACGCAGTATTTT. Amino acid sequence: CASSRGLAGGVDTDTQYF.